A single sample gave rise to the 13 T cell receptor beta chains below, sequenced in a study of OX40 agonist ivuxolimab in advanced cancers. The table came from immunoSEQ multiplex PCR; TCRdb's copy has only in-frame clones and leaves some out. The sample records approximately 17,000 clones, about three quarters being singletons. The specimen was CD4+ or CD8+ T cells sorted from blood, collected in a trial of the OX40 agonist ivuxolimab. These receptors were collected from an adult with an advanced solid tumor such as melanoma, head and neck, liver or kidney cancer.

In this sample, this clone turned up a few times. V and J are TRBV9 and TRBJ2-1; D is ambiguous. CDR1 and CDR2 (germline): SGDLS, YYNGEE. The CDR3 runs to 15 residues. The V end lost 0 bases, the J end lost 3 bases, and 10 bases lay between the germline ends. CDR3 residues: CASSVENVIYNEQFF. The DNA for the CDR3 is TGTGCCAGCAGCGTAGAAAACGTTATCTACAATGAGCAGTTCTTC.

This clone was seen only once. The rearrangement uses TRBV2 and TRBJ1-5; D call uncertain. Germline V gene data show CDR1 as SNHLY and CDR2 as FYNNEI. Between the trimmed V and J ends, which lost 6 bases and 0 bases, there was a span of 6 bases. This CDR3 region has 13 residues. The CDR3 DNA is TGTGCCAGCAGAGGTAGTAGCAATCAGCCCCAGCATTTT. Translating it yields CASRGSSNQPQHF.

The table lists this clone with a count of one. The CDR3 reads CASSQVPGTGDTGELFF. In DNA form, the CDR3 reads TGTGCCAGCAGCCAAGTTCCTGGGACAGGGGACACCGGGGAGCTGTTTTTT. The chain uses TRBV11-2 and TRBJ2-2; 10 bases fit TRBD1. V was pared by 5 bases and J by 3 bases, with 9 bases of the junction left unmatched. The CDR3 has 17 amino acids. Germline V gives CDR1 SGHAT, CDR2 FQNNGV.

The rearrangement uses TRBV4-3 and TRBJ2-3; 7 bases map to TRBD2. The CDR3 is made up of 16 amino acids. From germline, CDR1 is LGHNA and CDR2 YSLEER. Trimming took 0 bases from V and 6 from J; bases not matched to a gene: 9. The CDR3 DNA reads as TGCGCCAGCAGCCAAGAGACTAGCCGATTAGGTGATACGCAGTATTTT. It encodes CASSQETSRLGDTQYF.

The chain couples TRBV7-3 to TRBJ2-2, with TRBD2 matching 7 bases. Looked up from germline, CDR1 is SGHTA and CDR2 is FQGTGA. CDR3 length equals 14 residues. With 5 bases clipped from V and 7 bases from J, the junction kept 7 bases outside the gene matches. In nucleotides, the CDR3 is TGTGCCAGCAGCCACTCCGGGGGGTACGGGGAGCTGTTTTTT. Its translation: CASSHSGGYGELFF.

The genes are TRBV29-1 and TRBJ2-1; D assignment may be TRBD1 or TRBD2 (5 bases each). Germline V CDR1 and CDR2: SQVTM, ANQGSEA. Trimming left V 0 bases short and J 9 bases short, with 21 bases between. CDR3 length equals 16 residues. CDR3 protein: CSVEDLGPSIILEQFF. Written as DNA, the CDR3 is TGCAGCGTTGAAGATCTGGGACCATCAATCATTCTTGAGCAGTTCTTC.

The CDR3 nucleotides are TGCGCCAGCAGCCAAGTAGCGGGAAGGGAAGAGACCCAGTACTTC. Its protein is CASSQVAGREETQYF. This rearrangement joins TRBV4-1 to TRBJ2-5; 8 bases align to TRBD2. The germline CDR1 and CDR2 sequences are MGHRA and YSYEKL. The V and J ends lost 1 base and 3 bases, in that order; junction bases with no gene match: 4. CDR3 length equals 15 residues.

This clone was detected only once. The V call is TRBV9, the J call TRBJ2-5; TRBD2 matches at 7 bases. Per the germline V gene, CDR1 is SGDLS and CDR2 is YYNGEE. This CDR3 region has 14 residues. Unmatched junction bases numbered 4, after V lost 0 bases and J lost 5 bases. The CDR3 DNA sequence: TGTGCCAGCAGCGTAGAGACTAGCCGGGAGACCCAGTACTTC. Translation: CASSVETSRETQYF.

CDR3 DNA: TGTGCCAGCAGTTACTCGAGGATTAATGAGCAGTTCTTC. It encodes CASSYSRINEQFF. The chain links TRBV6-5 to TRBJ2-1; D gene ambiguous. Germline CDR1 reads MNHEY; CDR2 reads SVGAGI. This CDR3 contains 13 residues. Trimming took off 0 bases at V and 7 bases at J, with 7 bases between the two ends.

The V gene is TRBV7-9, the J gene TRBJ1-2; D ambiguous. The CDR3 sequence is 14 residues long. Germline V gene lookup returns CDR1 SEHNR and CDR2 FQNEAQ (reference sequence). Trimming took 4 bases from V and 4 from J, leaving 13 bases between them. CDR3 in amino acids: CASSSYSVGYGYTF. Written as DNA, the CDR3 is TGTGCCAGCAGCTCTTATAGCGTTGGCTATGGCTACACCTTC.

The gene calls are TRBV7-2 and TRBJ1-1, with no clear D. V gave up 3 bases and J gave up 4 bases, with 12 bases separating them. The CDR3 extends over 14 amino acids. CDR1 is SGHTA and CDR2 is FQGNSA in the germline V gene. The CDR3 coding sequence is TGTGCCAGCAGCTTCGATGCGGGGTTCACTGAAGCTTTCTTT. It encodes CASSFDAGFTEAFF. Filled out from reference TRBV7-2 and TRBJ1-1, the complete variable domain reads GAGVSQSPSNKVTEKGKDVELRCDPISGHTALYWYRQSLGQGLEFLIYFQGNSAPDKSGLPSDRFSAERTGGSVSTLTIQRTQQEDSAVYLCASSFDAGFTEAFFGQGTRLTVV.

The rearrangement uses TRBV4-3 and TRBJ2-7; 7 bases are a match to TRBD1. This CDR3 is 14 amino acids long. Looked up from germline, CDR1 is LGHNA and CDR2 is YSLEER. V was clipped by 1 base and J by 2 bases; unmatched bases: 2. CDR3 in amino acids: CASSQAGGAYEQYF. DNA of the CDR3: TGCGCCAGCAGCCAAGCAGGGGGAGCCTACGAGCAGTACTTC.

The chain uses TRBV4-3 and TRBJ2-2, with D perhaps TRBD1 or TRBD2 (6 bases each). The CDR3 runs to 15 residues. The V and J ends lost 0 bases and 5 bases respectively, with 10 bases between them. From germline, CDR1 is LGHNA and CDR2 YSLEER. As DNA, the CDR3 is TGCGCCAGCAGCCAAGATCAAGGGGGGACCGGGGAGCTGTTTTTT. Encoded protein: CASSQDQGGTGELFF.